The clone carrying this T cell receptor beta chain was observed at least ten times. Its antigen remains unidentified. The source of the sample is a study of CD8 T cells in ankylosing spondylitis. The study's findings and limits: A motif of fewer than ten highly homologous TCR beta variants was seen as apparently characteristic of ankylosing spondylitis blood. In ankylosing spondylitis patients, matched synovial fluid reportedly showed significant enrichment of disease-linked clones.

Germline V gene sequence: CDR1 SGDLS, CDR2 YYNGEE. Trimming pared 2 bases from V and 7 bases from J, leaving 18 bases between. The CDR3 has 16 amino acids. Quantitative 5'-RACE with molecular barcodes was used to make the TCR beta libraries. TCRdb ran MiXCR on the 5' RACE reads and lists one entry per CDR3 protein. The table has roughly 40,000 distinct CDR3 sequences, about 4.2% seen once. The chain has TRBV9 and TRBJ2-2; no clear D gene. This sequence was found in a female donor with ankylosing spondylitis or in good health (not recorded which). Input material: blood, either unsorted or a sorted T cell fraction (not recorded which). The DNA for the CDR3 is TGTGCCAGCAGCGTTAGTTCGGGCTCCCCGGGCGGGGAGCTGTTTTTT. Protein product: CASSVSSGSPGGELFF.